This TCR beta chain was captured by sequencing in a study of Ad26.COV2.S vaccination and SARS-CoV-2 variants (dated by TCRdb to the early 2020s). The study in broad terms: Vaccine-arm donors were drawn from COV1001, a multicentre, randomized, double-blind, placebo-controlled phase I-IIa trial of Ad26.COV2.S in healthy adults. Ad26.COV2.S was administered intramuscularly at 5 x 10^10 or 1 x 10^11 viral particles, either as a single shot or as two shots given 56 days apart. Sequencing of the TCRbeta repertoire served to evaluate the specificity and breadth of SARS-CoV-2-reactive T cell receptors following Ad26.COV2.S vaccination. A total of some 30 samples were included in the TCR-sequenced set, comprising roughly 20 Ad26.COV2.S vaccine recipients, 5 placebo recipients and 8 SARS-CoV-2 convalescent individuals. Trial participants were randomized into five groups of five: low-dose or high-dose Ad26.COV2.S given once or twice, or placebo on both occasions. Investigators did not know the trial group allocation while performing experiments and assessing outcomes. The study at large found these results: Compared with placebo recipients, Ad26.COV2.S recipients showed higher spike-specific TCR breadth (P = 0.0014). Vaccine and placebo recipients had comparable non-spike TCR breadth, which fits with the vaccine containing only spike. It was noted by the authors that total T cell responses may have been underestimated by the TCR breadth and depth analyses. Substantial breadth of spike-specific CD8+ and CD4+ T cell responses was reported after vaccination. The study was not powered to compare responses between vaccine doses or regimens.

The immunoSEQ Assay was used to sequence TCRbeta CDR3 regions. After extraction, genomic DNA underwent amplification by bias-controlled multiplex PCR, followed by high-throughput sequencing. As for the original processing: Collapsing and filtering of sequences were performed to quantify the absolute abundance of each unique TCRbeta CDR3 region. T cell fraction was estimated by normalization of TCRbeta template counts to usable DNA, with usable DNA being measured through amplification of reference genes present in all nucleated cells. Repertoire TCRs were annotated as SARS-CoV-2-specific by exact matching of V gene, CDR3 amino acid sequence and J gene to a known reactive TCR set. The reference SARS-CoV-2 TCR set was derived from MIRA and filtered for enrichment in COVID-19-positive ImmuneCODE repertoires, a step that removed public or cross-reactive TCRs. Using the MIRA antigens, annotated TCRs were further analysed by specific ORF or by position within an ORF. Depth was the summed frequency of annotated unique rearrangements, while breadth was defined as annotated unique rearrangements over total unique productive rearrangements. Two-sided Wilcoxon rank-sum tests were applied when comparing TCR breadth between groups. This immuneACCESS table, as held by TCRdb, lists in-frame sequences with V and J called but not all clones. Of the missing ones, under half trace to an unresolved V gene in checked studies; the others have no known cause. Clonal size and the V and J genes are those of that table, whereas D and trimming came from the DNA. This sample has around 370,000 clones in its table, and approximately 81% of those were observed once. The top ten clonotypes cover 3.3% of the sample.

This clone was counted a few times. What antigen it recognizes has not been identified. No base-level quality is on record; no much larger clone is a single base apart. The treatment or condition label, read with the paper, signifies: roughly 19 received Ad26.COV2.S at low or high dose, single or two shots; several received placebo; per-sample allocation not given. Repertoires of vaccine and placebo recipients were sequenced from samples collected on day 63 after the first injection. In Cohort 1b, about two dozen adults aged 18-55 years were enrolled at a single site in Boston, USA, between 29 July and 7 August 2020. Ad26.COV2.S was a replication-incompetent adenovirus type 26 vector that expressed a prefusion-stabilized SARS-CoV-2 spike protein derived from the original Wuhan strain. Germline trimming amounts to 7 bases on V and 5 bases on J, with 3 as the count of junction bases outside the gene matches. From a lookup of the germline V gene (reference sequence), CDR1 and CDR2 are SGHNT and YYREEE. Inclusive of the bounding cysteine and phenylalanine, the CDR3 is 12 residues long. The DNA shown is the 36-base CDR3, in frame from base 1.

Source: peripheral blood, taken in a trial of Ad26.COV2.S vaccine versus placebo. The clonotype originates from a person aged 18-60 years who received the Ad26.COV2.S COVID-19 vaccine or a placebo. The chain links TRBV5-4 with TRBJ2-1, with 7 central nucleotides matching TRBD2. The DNA reads TGTGCCAGCGGCCTAGCGGACAATGAGCAGTTCTTC. The translation is CASGLADNEQFF.